This T cell receptor beta chain derives from a study of blood T cell repertoires in COVID-19. Study as a whole: From the United States, Italy and Spain came samples of acute and convalescent COVID-19. In each case, the material was cDNA or gDNA derived from T cells, B-cell-depleted T cells, or PBMCs.

The CDR3 loop spans 15 amino acids. Germline V gene sequence: CDR1 SGHTA, CDR2 FQGTGA. V gave up 0 bases and J gave up 2 bases; unmatched junction bases: 1. In the study's own analysis: Counts of nucleated cells, estimated from reference gene primer amplification, were obtained. Sequenced by immunoSEQ multiplex PCR; TCRdb stores in-frame clones only, minus some. The V and J calls and clone size are taken from that table; D and trimming were inferred from the DNA. The top ten clones hold under 15% of a sample with 60,000 or so clones, over 75% of them seen once. This receptor was taken from a man at least 80 years old with acute or convalescent COVID-19. The rearrangement links TRBV7-3 to TRBJ2-1; 7 bases align to TRBD1. The sample consisted of peripheral blood. As DNA, the CDR3 is TGTGCCAGCAGCTTAACAGGGGGCACCTACAATGAGCAGTTCTTC. Its translation: CASSLTGGTYNEQFF.